This TCR beta chain was recorded in a study of T cell responses to AZD1222 COVID-19 vaccine. Study findings and constraints: The donor cohort was predominantly white British with a female majority, and clonal diversity may have been underestimated.

The CDR3 totals 15 residues. V was clipped by 5 bases and J by 4 bases, with 17 bases between them. CDR1 and CDR2 (germline): SGHAT, FQNNGV. With respect to this clone: What it binds is unknown.

Libraries were prepared by immunoSEQ multiplex PCR; TCRdb keeps only in-frame clonotypes and omits some of them. This table holds tens of thousands of clones, around 88% found once. This TCR derives from an adult in good health. This rearrangement joins TRBV11-2 to TRBJ1-2; D not resolved. The material was peripheral blood, obtained on day 0 of AZD1222 vaccination. The CDR3 here is CASSAAVIQPYGYTF. DNA of the CDR3: TGTGCCAGCAGCGCTGCGGTGATCCAACCCTATGGCTACACCTTC.